This T cell receptor beta chain was identified in a study of T cell responses to AZD1222 COVID-19 vaccine. Sequencing was performed with immunoSEQ multiplex PCR; in TCRdb, only in-frame clones are kept and a portion is missing. The sample includes some 47,000 clones, 75% to 85% of them seen just once. Germline values: CDR1 SGDLS, CDR2 YYNGEE. Trimming cost V 4 bases and J 1 base; bases outside gene matches: 5. This CDR3 has 15 residues. The chain uses TRBV9 and TRBJ2-1, with TRBD1 matching over 7 bases. The TCR originated in an adult in good health. The sequences come from peripheral blood, collected on day 0 of AZD1222 vaccination. The CDR3, as DNA: TGTGCCAGCAGCCAGGGACAGAATTCCTACAATGAGCAGTTCTTC. It yields the protein CASSQGQNSYNEQFF.